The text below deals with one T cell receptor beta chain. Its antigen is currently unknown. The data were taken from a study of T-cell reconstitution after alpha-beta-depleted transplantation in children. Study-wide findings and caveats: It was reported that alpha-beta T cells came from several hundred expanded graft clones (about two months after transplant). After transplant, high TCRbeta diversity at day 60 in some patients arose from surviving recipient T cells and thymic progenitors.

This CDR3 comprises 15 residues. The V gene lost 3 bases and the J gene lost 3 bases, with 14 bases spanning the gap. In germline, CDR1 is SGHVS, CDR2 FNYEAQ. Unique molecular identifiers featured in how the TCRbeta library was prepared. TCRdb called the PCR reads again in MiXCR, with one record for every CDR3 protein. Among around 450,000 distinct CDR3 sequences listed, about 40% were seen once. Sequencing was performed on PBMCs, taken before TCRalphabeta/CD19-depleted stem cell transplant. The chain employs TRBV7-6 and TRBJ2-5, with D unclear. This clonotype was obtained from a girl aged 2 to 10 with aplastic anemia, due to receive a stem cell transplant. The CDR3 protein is CASSFGELSEETQYF. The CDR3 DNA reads TGTGCCAGCAGCTTTGGCGAGTTATCCGAAGAGACCCAGTACTTC.